What follows describes a single T cell receptor beta chain. The source of the sample is a study of cytomegalovirus exposure and HLA in healthy donors. Overall study context: Earlier sequencing of approximately 200 million T cells yielded approximately 100 million unique TCR beta sequences.

This PCR relied on a set of 60 Vbeta primers and 13 Jbeta primers. This table comes from immunoSEQ multiplex PCR, and its TCRdb copy is limited to in-frame clones, with some not included. The sample has some 190,000 clones, 80% seen once. Trimming stripped 6 bases from V and 1 base from J, with 12 bases between. Germline V lookup: CDR1 SNHLY, CDR2 FYNNEI. The CDR3 consists of 14 residues. V is TRBV2 and J is TRBJ1-2, with D perhaps TRBD1 (5 bases). The sequence came from a middle-aged woman in good health and CMV-seronegative. Sequencing input: PBMCs. CDR3: CASSRQTLNYGYTF. The CDR3 DNA follows: TGTGCCAGCAGCCGACAGACTCTTAACTATGGCTACACCTTC. The complete variable domain, with remaining parts taken from reference TRBV2 and TRBJ1-2, reads EPEVTQTPSHQVTQMGQEVILRCVPISNHLYFYWYRQILGQKVEFLVSFYNNEISEKSEIFDDQFSVERPDGSNFTLKIRSTKLEDSAMYFCASSRQTLNYGYTFGSGTRLTVV.